This TCR beta chain was identified during a study of cytomegalovirus exposure and HLA in healthy donors. Comment on this clone: Its cognate antigen is unknown. Sequence at one end of the junction differs from germline and may be a read error.

General study findings and limits: Cytomegalovirus-associated status was assigned to fewer than 200 TCR beta chains.

Germline CDR1 reads LNHDA; CDR2 reads SQIVND (reference sequence). This CDR3 is built from 16 residues. The study ran its PCR with 60 Vbeta and 13 Jbeta primers. Sequenced by immunoSEQ multiplex PCR; TCRdb stores in-frame clones only, minus some. In the table there are about 190,000 clones, approximately 70% of which are singletons. The chain links TRBV19 to TRBJ2-7, with TRBD2 identical over 7 bases. The sample consisted of PBMCs. The receptor's source is a woman aged 30 to 39 in good health and CMV-seronegative. The DNA of the CDR3 is TGTGCCAGTAGTCTAGACTCTAGCGGACCCTCCTACGAGCAGTACTTC. It encodes CASSLDSSGPSYEQYF.